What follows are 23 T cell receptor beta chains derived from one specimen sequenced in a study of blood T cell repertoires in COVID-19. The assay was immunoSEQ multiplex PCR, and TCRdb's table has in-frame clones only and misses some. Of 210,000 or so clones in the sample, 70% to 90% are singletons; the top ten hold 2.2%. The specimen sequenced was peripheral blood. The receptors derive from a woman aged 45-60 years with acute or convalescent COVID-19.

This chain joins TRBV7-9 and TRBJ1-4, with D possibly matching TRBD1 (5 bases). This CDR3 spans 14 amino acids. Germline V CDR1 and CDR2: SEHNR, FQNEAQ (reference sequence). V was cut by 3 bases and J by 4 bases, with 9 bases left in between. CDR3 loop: CASSFRQGNEKLFF. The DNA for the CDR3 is TGTGCCAGCAGCTTCAGGCAGGGTAATGAAAAACTGTTTTTT.

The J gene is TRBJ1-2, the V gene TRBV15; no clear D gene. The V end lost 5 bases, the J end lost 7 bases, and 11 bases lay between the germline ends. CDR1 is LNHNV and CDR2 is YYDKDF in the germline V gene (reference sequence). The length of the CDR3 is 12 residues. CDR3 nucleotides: TGTGCCACCAGCGGCACAGACCCTGGCTACACCTTC. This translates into CATSGTDPGYTF. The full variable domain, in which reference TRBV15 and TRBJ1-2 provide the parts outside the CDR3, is DAMVIQNPRYQVTQFGKPVTLSCSQTLNHNVMYWYQQKSSQAPKLLFHYYDKDFNNEADTPDNFQSRRPNTSFCFLDIRSPGLGDTAMYLCATSGTDPGYTFGSGTRLTVV.

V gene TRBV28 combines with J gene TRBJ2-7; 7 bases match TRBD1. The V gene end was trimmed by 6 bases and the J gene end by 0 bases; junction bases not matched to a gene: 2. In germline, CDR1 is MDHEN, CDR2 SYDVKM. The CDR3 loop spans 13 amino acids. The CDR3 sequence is CASRGTVSYEQYF. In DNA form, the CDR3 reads TGTGCCAGCAGGGGGACAGTCTCCTACGAGCAGTACTTC.

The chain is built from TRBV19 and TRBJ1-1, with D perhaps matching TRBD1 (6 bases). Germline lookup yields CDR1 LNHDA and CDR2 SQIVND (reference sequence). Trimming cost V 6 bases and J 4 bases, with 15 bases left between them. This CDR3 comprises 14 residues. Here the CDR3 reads CASRSPGGFTEAFF. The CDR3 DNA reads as TGTGCCAGTAGGTCTCCGGGGGGCTTCACTGAAGCTTTCTTT.

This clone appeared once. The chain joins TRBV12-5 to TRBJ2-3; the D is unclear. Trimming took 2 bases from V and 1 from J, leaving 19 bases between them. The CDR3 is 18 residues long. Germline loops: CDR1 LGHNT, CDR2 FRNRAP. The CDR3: CASGLTLDFSAGTDTQYF. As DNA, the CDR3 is TGTGCTAGTGGTTTGACCCTGGATTTCTCCGCGGGCACAGATACGCAGTATTTT.

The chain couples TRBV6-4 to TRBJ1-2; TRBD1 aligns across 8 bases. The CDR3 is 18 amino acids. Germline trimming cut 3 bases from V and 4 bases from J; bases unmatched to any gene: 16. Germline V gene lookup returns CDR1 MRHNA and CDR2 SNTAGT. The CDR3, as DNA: TGTGCCAGCAGTGAGGACAGGGTGGCTCCGTTTCTCCTCTATGGCTACACCTTC. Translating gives CASSEDRVAPFLLYGYTF.

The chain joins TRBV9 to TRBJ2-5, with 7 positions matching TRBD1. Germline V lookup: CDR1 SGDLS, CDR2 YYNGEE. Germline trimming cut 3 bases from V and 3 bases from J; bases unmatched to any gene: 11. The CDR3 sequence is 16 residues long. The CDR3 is CASSARQGAPEETQYF. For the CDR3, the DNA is TGTGCCAGCAGCGCCCGACAGGGAGCCCCCGAAGAGACCCAGTACTTC.

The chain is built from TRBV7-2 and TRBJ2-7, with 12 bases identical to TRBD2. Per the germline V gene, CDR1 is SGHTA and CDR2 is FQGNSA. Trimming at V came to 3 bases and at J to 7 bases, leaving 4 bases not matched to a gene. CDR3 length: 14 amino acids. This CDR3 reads CASSFAGTSGEQYF. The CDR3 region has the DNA TGTGCCAGCAGCTTCGCCGGGACTAGCGGGGAGCAGTACTTC.

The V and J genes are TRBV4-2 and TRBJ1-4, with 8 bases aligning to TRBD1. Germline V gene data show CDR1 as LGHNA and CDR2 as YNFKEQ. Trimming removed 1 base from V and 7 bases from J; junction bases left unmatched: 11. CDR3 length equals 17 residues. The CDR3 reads CASSQGAGGQDGEKLFF. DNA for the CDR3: TGTGCCAGCAGCCAAGGAGCAGGGGGACAGGATGGTGAAAAACTGTTTTTT.

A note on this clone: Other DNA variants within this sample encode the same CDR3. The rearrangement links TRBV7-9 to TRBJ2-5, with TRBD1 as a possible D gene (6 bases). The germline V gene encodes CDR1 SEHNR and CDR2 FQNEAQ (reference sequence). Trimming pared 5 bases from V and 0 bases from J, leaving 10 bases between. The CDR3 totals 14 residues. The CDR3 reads CASSPYRDQETQYF. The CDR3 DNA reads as TGTGCCAGCAGCCCCTACAGGGACCAAGAGACCCAGTACTTC.

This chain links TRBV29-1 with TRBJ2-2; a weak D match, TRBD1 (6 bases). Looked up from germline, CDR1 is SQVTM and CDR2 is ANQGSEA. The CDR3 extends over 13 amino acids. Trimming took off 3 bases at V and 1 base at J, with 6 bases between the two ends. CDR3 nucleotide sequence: TGCAGCGTTGAGGGACAGAACACCGGGGAGCTGTTTTTT. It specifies CSVEGQNTGELFF.

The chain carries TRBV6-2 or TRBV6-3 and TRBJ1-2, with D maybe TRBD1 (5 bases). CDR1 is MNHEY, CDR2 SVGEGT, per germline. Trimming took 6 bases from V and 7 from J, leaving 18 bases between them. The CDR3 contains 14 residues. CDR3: CASSPKQGSSGYTF. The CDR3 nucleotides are TGTGCCAGCAGCCCCAAGCAGGGATCGAGTGGCTACACCTTC.

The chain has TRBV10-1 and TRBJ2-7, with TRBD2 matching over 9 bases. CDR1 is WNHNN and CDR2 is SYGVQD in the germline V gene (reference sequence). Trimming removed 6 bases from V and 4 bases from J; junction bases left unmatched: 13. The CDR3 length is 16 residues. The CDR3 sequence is CASRPYPGTSRYEQYF. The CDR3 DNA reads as TGCGCCAGCAGGCCGTATCCCGGGACTAGCCGTTACGAGCAGTACTTC.

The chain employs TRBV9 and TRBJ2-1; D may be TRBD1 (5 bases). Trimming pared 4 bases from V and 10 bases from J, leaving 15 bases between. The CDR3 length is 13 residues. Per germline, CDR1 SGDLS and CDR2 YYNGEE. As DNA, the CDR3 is TGTGCCAGCAGCTTCCTTCAGGGTAGGGAGCAGTTCTTC. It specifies CASSFLQGREQFF.

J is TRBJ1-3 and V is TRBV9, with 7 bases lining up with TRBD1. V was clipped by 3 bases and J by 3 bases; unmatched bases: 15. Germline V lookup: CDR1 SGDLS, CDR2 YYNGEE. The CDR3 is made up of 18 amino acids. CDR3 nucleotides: TGTGCCAGCAGCGCAGATCCAATCACAGGGGCATTTGGAAACACCATATATTTT. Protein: CASSADPITGAFGNTIYF. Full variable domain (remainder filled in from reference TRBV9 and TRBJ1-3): DSGVTQTPKHLITATGQRVTLRCSPRSGDLSVYWYQQSLDQGLQFLIQYYNGEERAKGNILERFSAQQFPDLHSELNLSSLELGDSALYFCASSADPITGAFGNTIYFGEGSWLTVV.

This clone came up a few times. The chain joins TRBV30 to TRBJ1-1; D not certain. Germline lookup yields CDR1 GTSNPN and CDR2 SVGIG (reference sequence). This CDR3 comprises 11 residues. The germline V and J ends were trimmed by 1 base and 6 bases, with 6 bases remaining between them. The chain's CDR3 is CAWSAPAEAFF. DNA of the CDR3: TGTGCCTGGAGTGCACCGGCTGAAGCTTTCTTT.

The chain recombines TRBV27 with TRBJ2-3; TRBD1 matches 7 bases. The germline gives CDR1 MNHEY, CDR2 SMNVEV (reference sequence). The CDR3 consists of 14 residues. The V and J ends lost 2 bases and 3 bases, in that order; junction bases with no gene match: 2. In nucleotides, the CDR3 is TGTGCCAGCAGTTTAGCAGGGGGTACAGATACGCAGTATTTT. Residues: CASSLAGGTDTQYF.

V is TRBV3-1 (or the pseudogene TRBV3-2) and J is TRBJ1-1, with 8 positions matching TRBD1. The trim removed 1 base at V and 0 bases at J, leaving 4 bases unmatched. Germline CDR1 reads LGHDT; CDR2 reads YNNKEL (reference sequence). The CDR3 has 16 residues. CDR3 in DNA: TGTGCCAGCAGCCAAGGGGACAGGCCATTGAACACTGAAGCTTTCTTT. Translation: CASSQGDRPLNTEAFF.

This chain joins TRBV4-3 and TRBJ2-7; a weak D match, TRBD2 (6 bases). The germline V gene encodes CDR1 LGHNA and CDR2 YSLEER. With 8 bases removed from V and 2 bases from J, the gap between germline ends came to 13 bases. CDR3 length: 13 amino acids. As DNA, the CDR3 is TGCGCCAGCGGTTTTGGAGGGACCTACGAGCAGTACTTC. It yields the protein CASGFGGTYEQYF.

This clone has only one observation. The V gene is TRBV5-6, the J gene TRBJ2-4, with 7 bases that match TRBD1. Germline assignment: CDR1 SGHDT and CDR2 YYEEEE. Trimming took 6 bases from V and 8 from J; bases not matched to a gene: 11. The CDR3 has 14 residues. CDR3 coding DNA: TGTGCCAGCACCCCTGGGACAGTTGGGGACATTCAGTACTTC. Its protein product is CASTPGTVGDIQYF. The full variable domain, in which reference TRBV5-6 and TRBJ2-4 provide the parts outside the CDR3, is DAGVTQSPTHLIKTRGQQVTLRCSPKSGHDTVSWYQQALGQGPQFIFQYYEEEERQRGNFPDRFSGHQFPNYSSELNVNALLLGDSALYLCASTPGTVGDIQYFGAGTRLSVL.

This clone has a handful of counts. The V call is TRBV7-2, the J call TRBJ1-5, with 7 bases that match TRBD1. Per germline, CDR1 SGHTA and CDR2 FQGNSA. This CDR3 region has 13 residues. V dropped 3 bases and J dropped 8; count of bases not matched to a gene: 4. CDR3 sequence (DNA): TGTGCCAGCAGCTTCGACAGGGACAAGCCCCAGCATTTT. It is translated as CASSFDRDKPQHF.

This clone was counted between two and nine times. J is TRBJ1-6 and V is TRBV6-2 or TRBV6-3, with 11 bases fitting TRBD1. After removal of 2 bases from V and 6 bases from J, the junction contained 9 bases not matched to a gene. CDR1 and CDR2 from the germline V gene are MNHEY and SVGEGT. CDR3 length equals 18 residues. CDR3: CASSYGPPGTGGNSPLHF. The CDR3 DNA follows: TGTGCCAGCAGTTACGGGCCCCCCGGGACAGGGGGTAATTCACCCCTCCACTTT.

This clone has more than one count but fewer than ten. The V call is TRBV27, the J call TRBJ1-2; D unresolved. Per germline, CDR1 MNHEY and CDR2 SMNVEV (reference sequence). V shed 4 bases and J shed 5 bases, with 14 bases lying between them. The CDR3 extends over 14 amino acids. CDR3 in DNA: TGTGCCAGCAGTTACAAACCAGAATTATATGGCTACACCTTC. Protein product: CASSYKPELYGYTF.